One sample yielded the 5 T cell receptor beta chains listed below, sequenced in a study of control samples from healthy donors and cancer patients. Sequencing was performed with immunoSEQ multiplex PCR; in TCRdb, only in-frame clones are kept and a portion is missing. Found here are roughly 120,000 clones, less than 95% of them singletons; the top ten hold 3.6%. Sequenced: blood. These receptors were collected from a man aged 25 to 45 in good health.

DNA of the CDR3: TGCGCCAGCAGTGAGGGAAGTGGGGACCTCTATGGCTACACCTTC. It yields the protein CASSEGSGDLYGYTF. V and J are TRBV10-1 and TRBJ1-2, with D perhaps matching TRBD1 (5 bases). Germline CDR1 is WNHNN and CDR2 is SYGVQD (reference sequence). V lost 2 bases and J lost 4, with 14 bases in between. CDR3 length: 15 residues.

The genes are TRBV12-3 or TRBV12-4 and TRBJ1-2, with unresolved D. This CDR3 has 12 residues. V dropped 6 bases and J dropped 8 bases, with 13 bases sitting between them. CDR3 amino acids: CASRTILGGYTF. CDR3 nucleotides: TGTGCCAGCAGGACGATTTTGGGAGGCTACACCTTC.

V is TRBV28 and J is TRBJ1-1; D remains ambiguous. CDR3 length equals 17 residues. Germline V CDR1 and CDR2: MDHEN, SYDVKM. Trimming left V 5 bases short and J 0 bases short, with 19 bases between. The CDR3 nucleotides are TGTGCCAGCAGTATCGACAAGGGTGGCCCCCTGAACACTGAAGCTTTCTTT. Protein: CASSIDKGGPLNTEAFF.

The gene calls are TRBV4-2 and TRBJ2-2; 9 nucleotides match TRBD1. Per the germline V gene, CDR1 is LGHNA and CDR2 is YNFKEQ. The CDR3 contains 16 residues. V lost 4 bases, J lost 5 bases, and 8 bases stayed unmatched. The DNA of the CDR3 is TGTGCCAGCAGCCGGCCGGACAGGGGAGAAACCGGGGAGCTGTTTTTT. The encoded protein is CASSRPDRGETGELFF.

About this clone itself: The junction differs from germline at one of its ends, possibly a read error. V and J are TRBV7-7 and TRBJ2-7; possibly TRBD1 for D (5 bases). Germline assignment: CDR1 SSHAT and CDR2 FNYEAQ (reference sequence). This CDR3 spans 13 amino acids. CDR3 amino acids: CASSLGVSYEQYF. The CDR3 nucleotides are TGTGCTAGCAGCTTAGGGGTATCCTACGAGCAGTACTTC. Drawing the rest from reference TRBV7-7 and TRBJ2-7, the complete variable domain is GAGVSQSPRYKVTKRGQDVTLRCDPISSHATLYWYQQALGQGPEFLTYFNYEAQPDKSGLPSDRFSAERPEGSISTLTIQRTEQRDSAMYRCASSLGVSYEQYFGPGTRLTVT.